The 10 T cell receptor beta chains presented below share a single source sample, sequenced in a study of T cells in Graves' hyperthyroidism and ophthalmopathy. Amplification targeted TCR beta CDR3 regions from RNA transcripts. The HTBI primer set served for first-round RT-PCR of the TCR CDR3. TCRdb ran MiXCR on the multiplex PCR reads and lists one entry per CDR3 protein. The table lists hundreds of thousands of distinct CDR3 sequences, about 19% of them singletons. The sequencing sample was made of blood. Receptors originate from a woman aged 45-65 years with Graves' hyperthyroidism that later progressed to Graves' ophthalmopathy.

This clonotype was found many times. The CDR3 protein is CASGLVGQGITEAFF. In nucleotides, the CDR3 is TGTGCTAGTGGTTTGGTAGGACAGGGGATCACTGAAGCTTTCTTT. This chain links TRBV12-5 with TRBJ1-1; 9 bases map to TRBD1. The trim removed 0 bases at V and 4 bases at J, leaving 3 bases unmatched. The CDR3 contains 15 residues. The germline V gene encodes CDR1 LGHNT and CDR2 FRNRAP.

This clonotype has ten or more counts. This chain connects TRBV6-1 to TRBJ1-1; a weak D match, TRBD1 (5 bases). This CDR3 is built from 20 residues. Trimming removed 5 bases from V and 5 bases from J, with 33 bases in between. The V gene's germline CDR1 is MNHNS and CDR2 SASEGT. The CDR3: CASSRLFVFYSVDGATEAFF. CDR3 in DNA: TGTGCCAGCAGTCGTCTTTTTGTTTTTTATTCGGTGGACGGGGCGACTGAAGCTTTCTTT.

The chain combines TRBV5-1 with TRBJ2-5; D possibly corresponds to TRBD2 (5 bases). The V end lost 0 bases, the J end lost 4 bases, and 10 bases lay between the germline ends. CDR1 is SGHRS and CDR2 is YFSETQ in the germline V gene. This CDR3 spans 14 amino acids. CDR3 protein: CASSLGRRGETQYF. CDR3 nucleotides: TGCGCCAGCAGCTTGGGGCGTCGGGGAGAGACCCAGTACTTC.

V is TRBV29-1 and J is TRBJ2-7, with D maybe TRBD1 (6 bases). The CDR3 covers 14 residues. Germline loops: CDR1 SQVTM, CDR2 ANQGSEA. Trimming cost V 0 bases and J 3 bases, with 12 bases left between them. The CDR3 loop reads CSVEEQGSVYEQYF. The CDR3 DNA reads TGCAGCGTTGAAGAACAGGGAAGTGTCTACGAGCAGTACTTC.

Many counts were recorded for this clonotype. CDR3 nucleotide sequence: TGTGCCAGCAGTTTTGTACCGGGGTACAATGAGCAGTTCTTC. Translated: CASSFVPGYNEQFF. V and J are TRBV27 and TRBJ2-1; TRBD2 might be the D (5 bases). Germline V gives CDR1 MNHEY, CDR2 SMNVEV (reference sequence). The ends were cut back, 3 bases at V and 4 bases at J, with 10 bases in the middle. The CDR3 is 14 residues long.

This clonotype showed up many times. This chain joins TRBV7-9 and TRBJ2-6, with D perhaps given as TRBD1 or TRBD2 (5 bases each). The CDR3 has 18 amino acids. Per germline, CDR1 SEHNR and CDR2 FQNEAQ (reference sequence). V lost 5 bases, J lost 2 bases, and 19 bases lay in between. In DNA form, the CDR3 reads TGTGCCAGCAGCCCCCTATCCGGGGCGGTTACTGGGGCCAACGTCCTGACTTTC. Amino acid sequence: CASSPLSGAVTGANVLTF. The variable domain in full, completed from reference TRBV7-9 and TRBJ2-6, reads DTGVSQNPRHKITKRGQNVTFRCDPISEHNRLYWYRQTLGQGPEFLTYFQNEAQLEKSRLLSDRFSAERPKGSFSTLEIQRTEQGDSAMYLCASSPLSGAVTGANVLTFGAGSRLTVL.

This sequence joins TRBV9 and TRBJ2-6; tentatively, D is TRBD1 (5 bases). Trimming took 3 bases from V and 2 from J, leaving 15 bases between them. This CDR3 spans 17 amino acids. CDR1 and CDR2 (germline): SGDLS, YYNGEE. CDR3 in amino acids: CASSADPTEPGANVLTF. DNA of the CDR3: TGTGCCAGCAGCGCAGACCCGACAGAGCCTGGGGCCAACGTCCTGACTTTC.

This clonotype showed up many times. V is TRBV20-1 and J is TRBJ2-1, with 11 nucleotides matching TRBD2. V gave up 1 base and J gave up 7 bases; unmatched junction bases: 12. This CDR3 region has 17 residues. CDR1 and CDR2 from the germline V gene are DFQATT and SNEGSKA (reference sequence). In nucleotides, the CDR3 is TGCAGTGCTAGAGCTCTTGCGGGACTAGCGGCAACTAATGAGCAGTTCTTC. Its protein is CSARALAGLAATNEQFF.

To note about this clonotype: Given a much more abundant clone one base away, this may be a read error. The rearrangement links TRBV7-9 to TRBJ2-1, with D perhaps TRBD1 (5 bases). Trimming took off 4 bases at V and 12 bases at J, with 13 bases between the two ends. The V gene's germline CDR1 is SEHNR and CDR2 FQNEAQ (reference sequence). The CDR3 consists of 12 residues. CDR3 protein: CASSSRQLGQFF. The CDR3 DNA is TGTGCCAGCAGCTCCCGACAGCTTGGGCAGTTCTTC.

There are a few counts of this clonotype. This chain links TRBV10-3 with TRBJ2-7; 10 bases are a match to TRBD1. Germline V gene data show CDR1 as ENHRY and CDR2 as SYGVKD. CDR3 size: 14 residues. V dropped 1 base and J dropped 7; count of bases not matched to a gene: 4. The CDR3 region is CAISEYGTGVEQYF. Here the CDR3 DNA reads TGTGCCATCAGTGAGTACGGGACAGGGGTTGAGCAGTACTTC.